This TCR beta chain was sequenced in a study of blood T cells in healthy people across ages. In germline, CDR1 is DFQATT, CDR2 SNEGSKA (reference sequence). This CDR3 has 13 residues. The V gene end was trimmed by 2 bases and the J gene end by 6 bases; junction bases not matched to a gene: 1. Each donor was a healthy Caucasian individual from Russia, aged roughly 6 to 90. Total RNA extraction produced at least 5.5 micrograms (per sample) for the study. A J-beta primer mix and a sample-barcoded 5' primer were used in a second PCR of about 6 to 12 cycles. TCRdb itself ran the 5' RACE reads through MiXCR, one entry per CDR3 protein. The sample yields 800,000 or so distinct CDR3 sequences, approximately 25% seen once. The sample was also linked to a second study, of T cells of mothers and their children. In that study: The study found slightly higher but non-significant overlap in related versus unrelated mother-child pairs.

The receptor comes from a boy between 10 and 17 years old in good health. Specimen: blood. V gene TRBV20-1 combines with J gene TRBJ2-1; the match to TRBD2 covers 10 bases. The CDR3 region has the DNA TGCAGTGCTAGACGGACTAGCGGCAATGAGCAGTTCTTC. Translation gives CSARRTSGNEQFF.